This T cell receptor (beta chain) emerged from a study of blood T cells in healthy people across ages. Across the whole study: Roughly one uniquely barcoded beta molecule per two T cells was captured.

Primers used in a second PCR of about 6 to 11 cycles were a sample-barcoded 5' primer and a J-beta primer mix. A single record per CDR3 protein comes from TCRdb applying MiXCR to the 5' RACE reads. Among about 1.8 million distinct CDR3 sequences, around half were seen once, and the ten largest hold roughly 2%. Overall study findings and caveats: Higher diversity and more naive CD4+ cells were features of long-lived donors, compared to aged donors. Possibly confounding the expanded clonotype changes was the fact that donor CMV status was unknown.

Each donor supplied approximately 10 milliliters of peripheral blood. This CDR3 has 17 residues. From germline, CDR1 is MNHEY and CDR2 SVGEGT. The V gene end was trimmed by 6 bases and the J gene end by 8 bases; junction bases not matched to a gene: 16. Concerning this clonotype: Its antigen is unidentified.

The V and J genes are TRBV6-2 or TRBV6-3 and TRBJ2-1; 10 bases are shared with TRBD2. The TCR was taken from a woman in her 40s in good health. Sequencing was carried out using blood. The CDR3 sequence: CASRFPQRGGRGDEQFF. As DNA, the CDR3 is TGTGCCAGCAGATTTCCCCAGCGGGGGGGCCGTGGGGATGAGCAGTTCTTC.